This T cell receptor beta chain was profiled in a study of chemoradiotherapy in HPV16-positive cancers. There are a few counts of this clone. CDR1 and CDR2 (germline): SGHTA, FQGNSA. Trimming cost V 2 bases and J 8 bases; bases outside gene matches: 5. The CDR3 is made up of 15 amino acids. Over chemoradiotherapy, repertoires were sampled more than once. Profiling relied on immunoSEQ multiplex PCR, and the TCRdb table lists in-frame clones only, not all of them. In the table there are about 1,800 clones, more than 80% of which are singletons. The TCR comes from a human donor with HPV-associated anogenital cancer. Sample: tumor tissue, taken from a patient who underwent chemoradiotherapy. V and J are TRBV7-2 and TRBJ1-6; 8 nucleotides match TRBD1. In DNA form, the CDR3 reads TGTGCCAGCAGCTTACAGGGGGCAGGTTATTCACCCCTCCACTTT. Its translation is CASSLQGAGYSPLHF.